The subject of this entry is one T cell receptor beta chain. No cognate antigen has been identified for it. Base quality data are lacking; no much larger clone is found one base away. This entry is derived from a study of blood T cell repertoires in COVID-19 (dated by TCRdb to 2018 to 2021). The study in broad terms: Samples from collaborators originated in the United States, Italy and Spain and spanned both the acute and convalescent phases of COVID-19. The material from the prospective study consisted of cDNA or gDNA derived from T cells, B-cell-depleted T cells, or PBMCs. Deeply sampled blood TCRbeta repertoires from subjects exposed to, actively infected with, or recovered from COVID-19 were included in the dataset. The repertoires were released in a freely available public database meant as a resource for research on the immune response to SARS-CoV-2. The samples were drawn from two sources: the first 160 participants of the ongoing ImmuneRACE study, and 1,200 or so subjects contributed by 6 global collaborators. A de-identified subject ID, COVID-19 status, age in years and sex were almost always included in the sample metadata. Where available, HLA class I and class II types were obtained from metadata supplied by the sample provider rather than from assay-based typing.

Overall study results and their limits: Clinical and demographic metadata were provided uncurated, with the amount varying by source and participant.

V is pruned by 4 bases and J by 9 bases, leaving 13 bases of the junction without a gene match. According to the germline V gene (reference sequence), CDR1 reads SGHNT and CDR2 reads YYREEE. The CDR3 starts with the cysteine, ends with the phenylalanine, and has 15 residues. The CDR3 DNA has 45 bases and is translated from base 1. The immunoSEQ Assay, a bias-controlled multiplex PCR, was used to amplify TCRbeta CDR3 regions from genomic DNA. Concerning the study's data processing: The number of nucleated cells in each sample was estimated from the amplification of reference gene primers within the assay. Sequence reads were collapsed and filtered to measure the absolute abundance of every unique TCRbeta CDR3 rearrangement. For each sample, productive Simpson clonality was calculated as the square root of Simpson's diversity index over productive rearrangements. TCRdb retrieved this table from immuneACCESS and kept in-frame rearrangements only. Not all clones are present; in checked studies, unresolved V genes account for under half, and no reason is known for the remainder. The DNA gave D and trimming, while V, J and clone size come from that table. Within this sample are 200,000 to 250,000 clones, with 88% of them counted one time only. The ten largest clonotypes hold about 3.5% of the sample.

In the prospective study, participants were about 18 to 90 years old, resided in about two dozen geographic areas of the United States, and were enrolled through a virtual design. In the prospective study, participants were assigned to cohorts based on the clinical history participants reported in a screening survey and a study questionnaire. Exposed participants were defined as having been in contact with someone with a PCR-confirmed or clinician-diagnosed COVID-19 case within 2 weeks of study entry. Each participant in the prospective study had whole blood, serum and a nasopharyngeal or oropharyngeal swab collected by mobile phlebotomists. Over an approximately 2-month period, participants in the prospective study had the option of providing additional blood draws and questionnaires. Blood samples from the prospective study were shipped frozen or at room temperature prior to DNA extraction.

The sequence was obtained from a woman aged 25 to 39 who had been exposed to COVID-19. Rearrangement joined TRBV5-4 to TRBJ2-1; 7 bases in the middle match TRBD2. Specimen: PBMCs or T cells enriched from blood (not recorded which). The CDR3 region reads CASSPGGGRLFEQFF. The nucleotide sequence is given as TGTGCCAGCAGCCCCGGTGGCGGGAGATTGTTTGAGCAGTTCTTC.